Shown below are 3 T cell receptor beta chains from a single sample sequenced in a study of blood T cell repertoires in COVID-19 (dated by TCRdb to 2020 to 2022). Libraries came from the immunoSEQ multiplex PCR assay. TCRdb took this table from immuneACCESS and kept in-frame rearrangements with V and J called. Such tables lack part of the clones; where checked against another copy, unresolved V genes explain under half of the gap, and the rest is unexplained. This sample has hundreds of thousands of clones in its table, and 87% of those were observed once. The ten largest account for approximately 12% of the sample. The sequenced sample was peripheral blood. These receptors all stem from a woman between 18 and 30 years old who had recovered from COVID-19.

V is TRBV2 and J is TRBJ1-2; D ambiguous. The CDR3 covers 11 residues. The ends were cut back, 5 bases at V and 2 bases at J, with 3 bases in the middle. The germline gives CDR1 SNHLY, CDR2 FYNNEI. CDR3 sequence: CASSLNYGYTF. The CDR3 region has the DNA TGTGCCAGCAGTCTCAACTATGGCTACACCTTC.

V is TRBV19 and J is TRBJ2-1; 9 nucleotides align to TRBD2. V shed 2 bases, J shed 10 bases, and the junction held 9 bases outside the gene matches. The CDR3 has 15 residues. Germline V gene sequence: CDR1 LNHDA, CDR2 SQIVND (reference sequence). The CDR3 nucleotides read TGTGCCAGTAGTATAAAGGCGGGAGGGCCTGTAGAGCAGTTCTTC. Its protein is CASSIKAGGPVEQFF.

The chain combines TRBV28 with TRBJ1-1; TRBD1 matches 9 bases. Germline lookup yields CDR1 MDHEN and CDR2 SYDVKM. This CDR3 spans 15 amino acids. V lost 6 bases and J lost 5; bases outside the gene matches: 10. CDR3 sequence (DNA): TGTGCCAGCAGAACACAGGGGGCTATGAGTACTGAAGCTTTCTTT. It encodes CASRTQGAMSTEAFF.